This T cell receptor beta chain comes out of a study of T cells in Graves' hyperthyroidism and ophthalmopathy. Study-wide context: Peripheral blood was obtained at initial diagnosis, preceding any treatment.

It was RNA transcripts that yielded the amplified TCR beta CDR3 regions. The HTBI primer set served for first-round RT-PCR of the TCR CDR3. Via MiXCR, TCRdb re-called the multiplex PCR reads, giving one row per CDR3 protein. Counted here are 300,000 to 350,000 distinct CDR3 sequences, approximately 15% occurring once; the ten biggest clones make up 20% to 25%. This clonotype was seen at least ten times. Its cognate antigen is unknown. V lost 5 bases to trimming and J lost 1 base; unmatched junction nucleotides: 4. The CDR3 totals 15 residues. The source of the PBMCs was more than 9.5 ml of fresh peripheral blood. General study points: Appearing also in blood were most of the thyroid clonotypes expanded above 0.001. Ophthalmopathy cases were set apart from stable hyperthyroidism by a 13 V-J model.

Input material: blood. This receptor was identified in a woman in her 30s with Graves' hyperthyroidism. The chain links TRBV12-3 or TRBV12-4 to TRBJ2-3; TRBD2 matches at 9 bases. The DNA for the CDR3 is TGTGCCAGCAGTCAATTAGCGGGGGGCACAGATACGCAGTATTTT. Its protein product is CASSQLAGGTDTQYF.